These 12 T cell receptor beta chains were all obtained from the same sample, sequenced in a study of radiotherapy plus CTLA-4 blockade in lung cancer. Sequenced by immunoSEQ multiplex PCR; TCRdb stores in-frame clones only, minus some. This sample has 70,000 to 95,000 clones, with around four fifths found just once. Sequences were derived from peripheral blood, sampled from a patient treated with radiotherapy plus ipilimumab. The receptors were gathered from a human donor with non-small cell lung cancer that progressed on radiotherapy plus ipilimumab.

This chain uses TRBV5-5 with TRBJ1-2; D possibly corresponds to TRBD1 (6 bases). CDR1 is SGHKS and CDR2 is YYEKEE in the germline V gene (reference sequence). The V and J ends lost 2 bases and 2 bases respectively, with 13 bases between them. This CDR3 contains 15 residues. The DNA for the CDR3 is TGTGCCAGCAGCTTAGGGGGACCGTCAAACTATGGCTACACCTTC. Its translation: CASSLGGPSNYGYTF.

CDR3 residues: CASSKGTSVQSGEQYF. CDR3 coding DNA: TGTGCCAGCAGCAAAGGGACTAGCGTTCAATCAGGCGAGCAGTACTTC. The V gene is TRBV5-4, the J gene TRBJ2-7, with TRBD2 identical over 10 bases. CDR1 is SGHNT, CDR2 YYREEE, per germline (reference sequence). CDR3 length: 16 residues. V shed 4 bases, J shed 6 bases, and the junction held 13 bases outside the gene matches.

The chain combines TRBV11-3 with TRBJ2-1, with 8 bases fitting TRBD2. Germline V gene sequence: CDR1 SGHNT, CDR2 YENEEA. The CDR3 consists of 15 residues. Trimming cost V 4 bases and J 6 bases; bases outside gene matches: 8. CDR3 sequence (DNA): TGTGCCAGCAGCTCGGGGGGGCAGGATGGCAATGAGCAGTTCTTC. Its protein product is CASSSGGQDGNEQFF.

The rearrangement links TRBV29-1 to TRBJ1-2, with D unresolved. Germline assignment: CDR1 SQVTM and CDR2 ANQGSEA. This CDR3 spans 12 amino acids. V lost 5 bases, J lost 6 bases, and 13 bases lay in between. The CDR3 nucleotides read TGCAGCGTTCTATTCAGGTCTCATGGCTACACCTTC. Residues: CSVLFRSHGYTF.

The chain combines TRBV7-9 with TRBJ2-1; 10 bases map to TRBD2. The V segment lost 7 bases and the J segment 2 bases; nucleotides outside the gene matches: 8. Germline-derived CDR1 and CDR2 are SEHNR and FQNEAQ (reference sequence). There are 16 residues in the CDR3. CDR3 protein: CASNELAGLTYNEQFF. CDR3 DNA: TGTGCCAGCAACGAACTAGCGGGACTTACCTACAATGAGCAGTTCTTC.

The V call is TRBV11-3, the J call TRBJ1-1; D unresolved. Germline assignment: CDR1 SGHNT and CDR2 YENEEA. The CDR3 runs to 13 residues. Deletions cut 5 bases from V and 2 bases from J, with 9 bases between. The CDR3 loop reads CASSPWSNTEAFF. CDR3 sequence (DNA): TGTGCCAGCAGCCCATGGAGCAACACTGAAGCTTTCTTT.

This clone was detected only once. The chain links TRBV4-3 to TRBJ2-4, with TRBD2 as a possible D gene (7 bases). Trimming stripped 9 bases from V and 1 base from J, with 22 bases between. The CDR3 is made up of 17 amino acids. Germline values: CDR1 LGHNA, CDR2 YSLEER. CDR3 protein: CARGRGCLGSAKNIQYF. The CDR3 DNA is TGCGCCAGGGGGAGGGGGTGCCTTGGTTCGGCCAAAAACATTCAGTACTTC.

V is TRBV7-2 and J is TRBJ2-1, with 8 positions matching TRBD2. There are 13 residues in the CDR3. The germline gives CDR1 SGHTA, CDR2 FQGNSA. Germline trimming cut 1 base from V and 16 bases from J; bases unmatched to any gene: 9. The DNA for the CDR3 is TGTGCCAGCAGCTTAGAGGGCGGGAGGTTGGGTTTCTTC. It yields the protein CASSLEGGRLGFF. Drawing the rest from reference TRBV7-2 and TRBJ2-1, the complete variable domain is GAGVSQSPSNKVTEKGKDVELRCDPISGHTALYWYRQSLGQGLEFLIYFQGNSAPDKSGLPSDRFSAERTGGSVSTLTIQRTQQEDSAVYLCASSLEGGRLGFFGPGTRLTVL.

The chain is built from TRBV15 and TRBJ1-1, with a weak D call TRBD1 (5 bases). The germline CDR1 and CDR2 sequences are LNHNV and YYDKDF (reference sequence). The CDR3 is made up of 14 amino acids. Deletions cut 5 bases from V and 7 bases from J, with 17 bases between. In DNA form, the CDR3 reads TGTGCCACCAGCTGGGGACCCCCGCGTCTTGAAGCTTTCTTT. As protein: CATSWGPPRLEAFF.

This chain joins TRBV5-1 and TRBJ2-7, with 10 bases that match TRBD2. The CDR3 is made up of 15 amino acids. The J segment lost 1 base and the V segment lost 4 bases, leaving 5 bases of the junction unmatched. CDR1 SGHRS and CDR2 YFSETQ come from the germline V gene. The CDR3 region is CASSHGTSDSYEQYF. The CDR3 DNA sequence: TGCGCCAGCAGCCACGGGACTAGCGATTCCTACGAGCAGTACTTC.

The chain couples TRBV7-3 to TRBJ1-6; the D gene is possibly TRBD1 (5 bases). This CDR3 region has 15 residues. With 5 bases removed from V and 7 bases from J, the gap between germline ends came to 15 bases. Looked up from germline, CDR1 is SGHTA and CDR2 is FQGTGA. CDR3 nucleotide sequence: TGTGCCAGCAGCCCAGGGACCTTACCCAATTCACCCCTCCACTTT. Protein product: CASSPGTLPNSPLHF.

The rearrangement joins TRBV6-5 to TRBJ2-2; no reliable D call. This CDR3 is built from 11 residues. The germline V and J ends were trimmed by 2 bases and 6 bases, with 1 base remaining between them. Germline CDR1 MNHEY, CDR2 SVGAGI. CDR3: CASSYAGELFF. The DNA of the CDR3 is TGTGCCAGCAGTTACGCCGGGGAGCTGTTTTTT.